The next 19 T cell receptor beta chains were all read from a single sample in a study of a mutant IDH1 vaccine in newly diagnosed glioma. Time point meaning: week 5, during vaccination. The investigators gave 300 ug of mutant IDH1 20-mer peptide in each vaccine dose, together with topical imiquimod. Assay: immunoSEQ multiplex PCR; the TCRdb copy retains only in-frame clones and omits some. The data show about 53,000 clones, roughly 80% seen once. Their cognate antigens are unknown. Sequences were derived from PBMCs, sampled from a glioma patient whose treatment included an IDH1 peptide vaccine. These receptors came from a woman in her fifties or sixties with glioma.

This clone has a single count. The rearrangement links TRBV2 to TRBJ2-7; D may be TRBD1 or TRBD2 (5 bases each). Germline V gene sequence: CDR1 SNHLY, CDR2 FYNNEI. The V end was cut by 8 bases, the J end by 12 bases, with 20 bases between. The CDR3 consists of 12 residues. The CDR3 reads CASGRDAVDPYF. CDR3 DNA: TGTGCCAGCGGTCGGGACGCAGTTGATCCGTACTTC.

The chain joins TRBV4-1 to TRBJ2-1; D remains unclear. Between the trimmed V and J ends, which lost 0 bases and 12 bases, there was a span of 12 bases. The length of the CDR3 is 13 residues. CDR1 and CDR2 from the germline V gene are MGHRA and YSYEKL. CDR3 residues: CASSQDFPLWQFF. The CDR3 DNA is TGCGCCAGCAGCCAAGATTTCCCCCTGTGGCAGTTCTTC.

This rearrangement joins TRBV19 to TRBJ2-2; weak D call: TRBD1 (5 bases). CDR1 is LNHDA, CDR2 SQIVND, per germline (reference sequence). The V gene lost 9 bases and the J gene lost 4 bases, with 15 bases spanning the gap. CDR3 length equals 14 residues. CDR3 in amino acids: CASQLGDITGELFF. The CDR3 nucleotides are TGTGCCAGCCAATTAGGGGATATCACCGGGGAGCTGTTTTTT.

The rearrangement joins TRBV9 to TRBJ1-1; 8 nucleotides align to TRBD1. The CDR3 totals 14 residues. Trimming took 5 bases from V and 4 from J; bases not matched to a gene: 7. Germline V gene sequence: CDR1 SGDLS, CDR2 YYNGEE. DNA of the CDR3: TGTGCCAGCAGACGGATCACAGGGGGCACTGAAGCTTTCTTT. Translating it yields CASRRITGGTEAFF.

This clone occurred a few times. V gene TRBV28 combines with J gene TRBJ2-4; a weak D match, TRBD1 (7 bases). Germline V gives CDR1 MDHEN, CDR2 SYDVKM. This CDR3 spans 13 amino acids. DNA of the CDR3: TGTGCAGTGGAGGGGGCGACCAAAAACATTCAGTACTTC. Its protein is CAVEGATKNIQYF.

This clone was observed once. This rearrangement joins TRBV7-8 to TRBJ2-7; D is unclear. The CDR3 has 17 amino acids. Germline assignment: CDR1 SGHVS and CDR2 FQNEAQ. V lost 1 base and J 0 bases, leaving 16 bases between the germline ends. CDR3 loop: CASSLGRIAGPSYEQYF. CDR3 coding DNA: TGTGCCAGCAGCTTAGGGCGGATTGCCGGCCCCTCCTACGAGCAGTACTTC.

The rearrangement joins TRBV10-3 to TRBJ1-2; weak D call: TRBD1 (5 bases). CDR3 size: 13 residues. Trimming left V 6 bases short and J 4 bases short, with 12 bases between. Germline V gene sequence: CDR1 ENHRY, CDR2 SYGVKD. CDR3 coding DNA: TGTGCCATCAGGTCGGGGGGGTTCTATGGCTACACCTTC. This codes for CAIRSGGFYGYTF.

V and J are TRBV5-6 and TRBJ2-2; 8 bases are a match to TRBD2. The ends lost 4 bases at V and 4 bases at J; junction bases unmatched: 9. This CDR3 contains 16 residues. In germline, CDR1 is SGHDT, CDR2 YYEEEE. CDR3 nucleotide sequence: TGTGCCAGCAGCCTACTAGCGGACGGACCCACCGGGGAGCTGTTTTTT. The encoded protein is CASSLLADGPTGELFF.

This clone was seen more than once but under ten times. This sequence joins TRBV9 and TRBJ1-1; 8 nucleotides align to TRBD1. This CDR3 spans 15 amino acids. CDR1 is SGDLS and CDR2 is YYNGEE in the germline V gene. V lost 0 bases, J lost 6 bases, and 7 bases stayed unmatched. CDR3 protein: CASSVGTGPNAEAFF. The DNA of the CDR3 is TGTGCCAGCAGCGTAGGGACAGGGCCTAACGCTGAAGCTTTCTTT.

The genes are TRBV6-6 and TRBJ2-7; 9 bases align to TRBD2. Trimming at V came to 6 bases and at J to 2 bases, leaving 2 bases not matched to a gene. The germline gives CDR1 MNHNY, CDR2 SVGAGI (reference sequence). The CDR3 has 13 residues. Here the CDR3 reads CASRRGGAYEQYF. The CDR3, as DNA: TGTGCCAGCAGGCGCGGGGGGGCCTACGAGCAGTACTTC.

This clone was observed a few times. J is TRBJ1-1 and V is TRBV5-1; D gene uncertain. Germline V gene sequence: CDR1 SGHRS, CDR2 YFSETQ. The germline V and J ends were trimmed by 0 bases and 4 bases, with 10 bases remaining between them. The CDR3 consists of 14 residues. DNA of the CDR3: TGCGCCAGCAGCTTGGACAGTACGAGCACTGAAGCTTTCTTT. Encoded protein: CASSLDSTSTEAFF.

The chain carries TRBV9 and TRBJ2-7; no firm D call. The CDR3 spans 15 residues. Germline CDR1 reads SGDLS; CDR2 reads YYNGEE. With 0 bases removed from V and 3 bases from J, the gap between germline ends came to 13 bases. In nucleotides, the CDR3 is TGTGCCAGCAGCGTAGGGACGACCTACAACTACGAGCAGTACTTC. Its protein product is CASSVGTTYNYEQYF.

The rearrangement joins TRBV5-1 to TRBJ1-4; D perhaps matches TRBD1 (5 bases). This CDR3 spans 14 amino acids. The V and J ends lost 0 bases and 8 bases respectively, with 11 bases between them. In germline, CDR1 is SGHRS, CDR2 YFSETQ. CDR3 bases: TGCGCCAGCAGCTTGGGGACGGAGGGGGAAAAACTGTTTTTT. Translation gives CASSLGTEGEKLFF.

The V and J genes are TRBV6-5 and TRBJ2-7; D may match TRBD1 or TRBD2 (5 bases each). V was pared by 4 bases and J by 0 bases, with 10 bases between. Germline V lookup: CDR1 MNHEY, CDR2 SVGAGI. The CDR3 contains 14 residues. The chain's CDR3 is CASSSRDGSYEQYF. CDR3 nucleotide sequence: TGTGCCAGCAGTTCCCGGGACGGCTCCTACGAGCAGTACTTC.

The chain recombines TRBV30 with TRBJ2-2; TRBD1 agrees at 7 bases. The CDR3 runs to 16 residues. The V gene end was trimmed by 4 bases and the J gene end by 6 bases; junction bases not matched to a gene: 14. Germline V gene data show CDR1 as GTSNPN and CDR2 as SVGIG (reference sequence). CDR3 nucleotides: TGTGCCTGGACCGTTTTCACAGGGGCTGGAGCCGGGGAGCTGTTTTTT. It yields the protein CAWTVFTGAGAGELFF.

The chain carries TRBV7-9 and TRBJ2-5; the match to TRBD1 covers 8 bases. The CDR3 contains 15 residues. The V segment lost 3 bases and the J segment 3 bases; nucleotides outside the gene matches: 6. Germline loops: CDR1 SEHNR, CDR2 FQNEAQ (reference sequence). Written as DNA, the CDR3 is TGTGCCAGCAGCTTCTACACAGGGGGAGAAGAGACCCAGTACTTC. The encoded protein is CASSFYTGGEETQYF.

In its sample, this clone was seen a few times. V is TRBV5-4 and J is TRBJ2-1; 8 bases map to TRBD2. Germline lookup yields CDR1 SGHNT and CDR2 YYREEE (reference sequence). The CDR3 extends over 15 amino acids. V lost 7 bases and J lost 7; bases outside the gene matches: 13. CDR3 sequence reads: CASDSGTSNMNEQFF. DNA of the CDR3: TGTGCCAGCGACTCCGGGACTAGTAATATGAATGAGCAGTTCTTC.

This clone was counted between two and nine times. The rearrangement uses TRBV29-1 and TRBJ1-1; 8 nucleotides align to TRBD1. Germline lookup yields CDR1 SQVTM and CDR2 ANQGSEA. This CDR3 has 10 residues. CDR3 loop: CTGGTGEAFF. Here the CDR3 DNA reads TGCACCGGGGGGACAGGAGAAGCTTTCTTT.

The chain carries TRBV5-1 and TRBJ2-7; no definite D call. The V gene's germline CDR1 is SGHRS and CDR2 YFSETQ. The CDR3 spans 13 residues. V lost 2 bases to trimming and J lost 3 bases, with 9 bases between them. CDR3 coding DNA: TGCGCCAGCAGCTTCGGCGGTAACTACGAGCAGTACTTC. Translation: CASSFGGNYEQYF.